This section outlines one T cell receptor beta chain sequence together with its context. V shed 5 bases, J shed 11 bases, and the junction held 7 bases outside the gene matches. CDR3 size: 11 residues. CDR1 and CDR2 (germline): DFQATT, SNEGSKA (reference sequence). This sample stems from a study of blood T cell repertoires in COVID-19. Study information: Material from acute and convalescent COVID-19 was sourced from the United States, Italy and Spain.

Original processing notes: Estimation of nucleated cell counts relied on the amplification of reference gene primers. The table came from immunoSEQ multiplex PCR; TCRdb's copy has only in-frame clones and leaves some out. The V and J calls and clone size were taken over from that table, and D and trimming were inferred from the DNA. Found here are around 380,000 clones, 70% to 90% of them singletons; the top ten hold approximately 1.3%. Recovered Cohort 3 donors showed two negative PCRs, clearance, or symptom resolution. The sample comprised PBMCs or T cells enriched from blood (not recorded which). This receptor was taken from a man aged 25-40 years who had recovered from COVID-19. J is TRBJ1-1 and V is TRBV20-1, with TRBD1 identical over 8 bases. CDR3 sequence (DNA): TGCAGTGCTCTCGACAGGGGAAAGGCTTTCTTT. Translated, it gives CSALDRGKAFF.